Reported below is one T cell receptor (beta chain). The antigen is not known. This sample was included in a study of T-cell reconstitution after alpha-beta-depleted transplantation in children. General study results and limits: Reports say that about two months after transplant, the alpha-beta T cells came out of several hundred graft clones that had expanded.

The library targeted TCRbeta and was prepared with unique molecular identifiers. TCRdb re-called the PCR reads through MiXCR, storing one row per CDR3 protein. The sample yields approximately 1,000,000 distinct CDR3 sequences, less than 30% seen once. CDR1 and CDR2 (germline): SQVTM, ANQGSEA. Trimming cost V 5 bases and J 3 bases; bases outside gene matches: 14. The CDR3 consists of 16 residues. This sequence originates from a boy under two years old who had a stem cell transplant for SCID, so the T cells may come from the graft donor. The input for sequencing was PBMCs, mostly from graft donor cells, taken 360 days after TCRalphabeta/CD19-depleted stem cell transplant. The chain employs TRBV29-1 and TRBJ1-2; 8 bases line up with TRBD1. In nucleotides, the CDR3 is TGCAGCGTTCCGACAGGGGACATTGGAGATGACTATGGCTACACCTTC. This encodes CSVPTGDIGDDYGYTF.